This TCR beta chain was found in a study of T cells in Graves' hyperthyroidism and ophthalmopathy. The germline V and J ends were trimmed by 3 bases and 6 bases, with 18 bases remaining between them. The CDR3 is 14 residues long. The germline gives CDR1 GTSNPN, CDR2 SVGIG (reference sequence). This clonotype was found once. What was amplified from RNA transcripts were TCR beta CDR3 regions. Researchers ran a first-round RT-PCR on the TCR CDR3 using the HTBI primer set. Via MiXCR, TCRdb re-called the multiplex PCR reads, giving one row per CDR3 protein. In the table there are 450,000 to 650,000 distinct CDR3 sequences, about a fifth of which are singletons.

This sequence originates from a man younger than 35 with Graves' hyperthyroidism. The V and J genes are TRBV30 and TRBJ2-7, with D perhaps being TRBD1 or TRBD2 (5 bases each). Source material: blood. CDR3 residues: CAWSRGPIASEQYF. In DNA form, the CDR3 reads TGTGCCTGGAGCCGGGGACCCATCGCCAGCGAGCAGTACTTC.